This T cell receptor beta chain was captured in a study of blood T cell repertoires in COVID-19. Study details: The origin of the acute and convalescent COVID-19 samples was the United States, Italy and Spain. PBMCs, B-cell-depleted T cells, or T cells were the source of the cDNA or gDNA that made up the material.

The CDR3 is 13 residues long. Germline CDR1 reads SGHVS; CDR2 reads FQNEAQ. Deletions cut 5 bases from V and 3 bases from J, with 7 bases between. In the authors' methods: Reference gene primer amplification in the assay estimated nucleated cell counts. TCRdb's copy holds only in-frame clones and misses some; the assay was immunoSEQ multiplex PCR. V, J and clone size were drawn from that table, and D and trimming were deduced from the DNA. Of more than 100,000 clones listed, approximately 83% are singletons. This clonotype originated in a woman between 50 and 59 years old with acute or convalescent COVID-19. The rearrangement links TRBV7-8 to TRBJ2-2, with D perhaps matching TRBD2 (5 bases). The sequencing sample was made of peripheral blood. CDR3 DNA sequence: TGTGCCAGCAGCCCCGGGGACACCGGGGAGCTGTTTTTT. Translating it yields CASSPGDTGELFF.